Described below is a single TCR beta chain sequence and its context. This entry is derived from a study of blood T cell repertoires in COVID-19. About the study: Researchers got acute and convalescent COVID-19 samples from the United States, Italy and Spain.

Assay used: immunoSEQ multiplex PCR; TCRdb lists only in-frame clones, some missing. This table has roughly 260,000 clones, roughly 82% appearing once. With 4 bases clipped from V and 1 base from J, the junction kept 10 bases outside the gene matches. Looked up from germline, CDR1 is SGHRS and CDR2 is YFSETQ. The length of the CDR3 is 16 residues. Sequenced input: peripheral blood. This clonotype originated in a woman in her seventies with acute or convalescent COVID-19. The J gene is TRBJ2-5, the V gene TRBV5-1, with 7 bases aligning to TRBD1. The CDR3 DNA is TGCGCCAGCAGCAACCGACAGGGATGGTTCCAAGAGACCCAGTACTTC. This sequence encodes CASSNRQGWFQETQYF.